Sequencing of this T cell receptor beta chain was carried out in a study of PD-L1 blockade in urothelial cancer. As for the study in general: The year 2014 saw patients start atezolizumab, 1,200 mg intravenously every 3 weeks. Typically, measured as a median, blood samples had about 140,000 T cells.

Germline values: CDR1 LGHNT, CDR2 FRNRAP. J lost 1 base, V lost 5 bases, and 14 bases had no gene match. The CDR3 has 18 residues. As to this clone: Antigen unknown.

Sampling of each patient yielded between 1 and 8 specimens, collected pretreatment and on-treatment. Findings and limits, study-wide: At 3 weeks on treatment, tumor-associated clones expanded more with durable benefit.

The assay was immunoSEQ multiplex PCR, and TCRdb's table has in-frame clones only and misses some. Of 20,000 to 25,000 clones listed, around 87% are singletons. Here the sequenced sample was PBMCs, taken around atezolizumab (anti-PD-L1) treatment. The gene calls are TRBV12-5 and TRBJ2-7; TRBD1 matches 10 bases. This clonotype originated in a woman aged 60-75 years with urothelial cancer. CDR3 nucleotide sequence: TGTGCTAGTGGTCCCACTCACCCGGGACAGGGGTCATCCTACGAGCAGTACTTC. As protein: CASGPTHPGQGSSYEQYF.